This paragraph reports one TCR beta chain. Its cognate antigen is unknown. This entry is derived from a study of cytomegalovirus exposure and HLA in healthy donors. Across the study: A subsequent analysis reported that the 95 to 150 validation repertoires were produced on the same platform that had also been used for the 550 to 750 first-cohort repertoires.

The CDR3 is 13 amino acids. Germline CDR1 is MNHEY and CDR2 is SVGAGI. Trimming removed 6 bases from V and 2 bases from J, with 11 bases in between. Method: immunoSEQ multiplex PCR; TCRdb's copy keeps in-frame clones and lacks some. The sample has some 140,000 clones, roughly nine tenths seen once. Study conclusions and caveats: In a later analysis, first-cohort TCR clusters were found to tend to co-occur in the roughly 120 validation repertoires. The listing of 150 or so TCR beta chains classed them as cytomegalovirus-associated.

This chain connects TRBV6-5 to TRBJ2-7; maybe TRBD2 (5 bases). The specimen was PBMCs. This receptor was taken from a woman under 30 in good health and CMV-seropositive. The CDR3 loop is CASSGGWPYEQYF. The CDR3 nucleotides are TGTGCCAGCAGCGGCGGGTGGCCCTACGAGCAGTACTTC.